A selection of T cell receptor beta chains follows, all from one sample in a study of blood T cell repertoires in COVID-19. Here immunoSEQ multiplex PCR was the method, and the copy in TCRdb shows in-frame clones only, minus some. The table lists approximately 360,000 clones, 80% to 85% of them singletons. Sequencing input: PBMCs or T cells enriched from blood (not recorded which). The receptor set was obtained from a woman in her fifties or sixties who had recovered from COVID-19. Both conserved end residues are trimmed from each CDR3. The D gene is left open where the match is weak.

TRBV7-9	TRBD2	TRBJ2-1	ASSAGLVLGEQF
TRBV6-2/TRBV6-3	.	TRBJ1-1	ASSRTASEAF
TRBV10-3	TRBD1	TRBJ1-5	AISDAGGYSNQPQH
TRBV11-3	.	TRBJ1-1	ASSQHTPGTEAF
TRBV19	TRBD2	TRBJ2-7	ASSIYRGGKVNEQY
TRBV6-5	.	TRBJ1-1	ASRQGLTNTEAF
TRBV25-1	.	TRBJ1-1	ASSALGAGNTEAF
TRBV7-3	TRBD2	TRBJ2-2	ASSSGTSGATGELF
TRBV30	.	TRBJ1-1	AWSSRTGGASGAF
TRBV2	TRBD1	TRBJ1-4	ASSEAILADRGREKLF
TRBV10-3	TRBD1	TRBJ1-2	AIRDGTGDGYT
TRBV30	.	TRBJ1-3	AWSDQGSGNTIY
TRBV3-1/TRBV3-2	.	TRBJ2-5	ASSQPLARQETQY
TRBV7-8	TRBD2	TRBJ2-1	ASSHLASGAYNEQF
TRBV30	TRBD1	TRBJ2-2	AWRRTGGAGELF
TRBV7-9	.	TRBJ1-1	ASSLMGRGWPGRTEAF
TRBV19	TRBD1	TRBJ1-2	ASNEQGARLGYT
TRBV7-2	.	TRBJ1-2	ATQPRPLKGYT
TRBV29-1	.	TRBJ1-1	SVHSARPAEAF
TRBV6-5	.	TRBJ1-5	ASFGQGVEPQH
TRBV7-3	TRBD1	TRBJ2-7	ASSSTGGLGEQY
TRBV21-1	.	TRBJ1-1	ASSKGQEVNTEAF
TRBV5-1	TRBD2	TRBJ2-3	ASSLSVSGGADTQY
TRBV6-5	TRBD2	TRBJ2-5	ASSYSGLQETQY
TRBV5-1	TRBD1	TRBJ2-3	ASSTDRGSTDTQY
TRBV10-3	TRBD2	TRBJ2-3	AISTRTSGGADTQY
TRBV6-1	TRBD1	TRBJ1-2	ASSEDRGAPYGYT
TRBV7-9	.	TRBJ2-3	ASSLALTDTQY
TRBV2	.	TRBJ1-2	ASSEDGGSYGYT
TRBV11-3	.	TRBJ2-1	ASSPTGSSYNEQF
TRBV3-1/TRBV3-2	TRBD1	TRBJ2-1	ASSPLASQGGQF
TRBV11-2	.	TRBJ1-5	ASSSSLDSNQPQH
TRBV6-2/TRBV6-3	TRBD2	TRBJ2-7	ASSRNLAGVDEQY
TRBV19	.	TRBJ1-6	ASSEGSSYNSPLH
TRBV7-2	.	TRBJ1-4	ASSLQGATNEKLF
TRBV30	TRBD1	TRBJ1-2	AWSKKGQGNYGYT